This TCR beta chain was identified during a study of blood T cell repertoires in COVID-19. Overall study: The origin of the acute and convalescent COVID-19 samples was the United States, Italy and Spain. PBMCs, B-cell-depleted T cells, or T cells provided the cDNA or gDNA that made up the material.

As originally analysed: How many nucleated cells were present was estimated from reference gene primer amplification. Data came from immunoSEQ multiplex PCR; TCRdb stores just in-frame clones and leaves some out. V, J and clone size derive from that table, while D and trimming were established from the DNA sequence. The repertoire includes about 34,000 clones, 80% of them detected once, and roughly 14% sits in the top ten. The V end was cut by 3 bases, the J end by 5 bases, with 16 bases between. The CDR3 extends over 16 amino acids. Looked up from germline, CDR1 is KGHSH and CDR2 is LQKENI. The chain recombines TRBV18 with TRBJ2-2; D may be TRBD2 (5 bases). The sequenced material came from peripheral blood. The TCR originated in a woman in her 70s with acute or convalescent COVID-19. CDR3 region: CASSPSTRIRTGELFF. DNA for the CDR3: TGTGCCAGCTCACCGTCCACTAGAATTCGAACCGGGGAGCTGTTTTTT.